This T cell receptor beta chain was identified during a study of CD8 T cells in ankylosing spondylitis. By quantitative 5'-RACE with molecular barcodes, the TCR beta libraries were made. One entry per CDR3 protein, called by TCRdb with MiXCR from the 5' RACE reads. The profile covers around 540,000 distinct CDR3 sequences, with roughly 13% appearing a single time and about 6.8% taken by the ten largest. Of note for this clonotype: Its antigen is undetermined.

Findings and limits, study-wide: Reports say disease-linked clones showed up significantly more in matched ankylosing spondylitis synovial fluid. Among TCR beta sequences, a motif of 7 to 9 highly homologous variants appeared characteristic of ankylosing spondylitis blood.

V was shortened by 10 bases and J by 5 bases, with 20 bases between the two germline ends. The V gene's germline CDR1 is MDHEN and CDR2 SYDVKM. The CDR3 length is 14 residues. The chain is built from TRBV28 and TRBJ1-1; D might be TRBD1 (5 bases). The clonotype was recovered from a male donor with ankylosing spondylitis. The source material was blood, either unsorted or a sorted T cell fraction (not recorded which). The CDR3 DNA reads as TGTGCCACCAGATACCAGGGCTCGGGGACTGAAGCTTTCTTT. This codes for CATRYQGSGTEAFF. Full variable domain (outside the CDR3, taken from reference TRBV28 and TRBJ1-1): DVKVTQSSRYLVKRTGEKVFLECVQDMDHENMFWYRQDPGLGLRLIYFSYDVKMKEKGDIPEGYSVSREKKERFSLILESASTNQTSMYLCATRYQGSGTEAFFGQGTRLTVV.